Sequencing of this T cell receptor (beta chain) was carried out in a study of cytomegalovirus exposure and HLA in healthy donors. Whole-study context: In an early release, HLA-typed donors contributed tens of millions of unique TCR sequences.

Notes on this clone: What it binds is not known.

Study-wide findings and caveats: Later analysis identified a missense DCLRE1C variant that was linked to TCR beta V- and J-gene trimming. In a later analysis, DRB1 alleles had the most associated TCRs; HLA-C alleles the fewest.

A multiplex PCR was run with 60 Vbeta primers and 13 Jbeta primers. Measured with immunoSEQ multiplex PCR; TCRdb has only the in-frame clones, and not every one. The sample records 100,000 to 150,000 clones, 72% being singletons. V was clipped by 1 base and J by 4 bases, with 10 bases between them. The CDR3 consists of 14 residues. Looked up from germline, CDR1 is SGHTA and CDR2 is FQGNSA. The receptor was isolated from a man under 40 in good health and CMV-seronegative. Input material: PBMCs. The rearrangement links TRBV7-2 to TRBJ1-2; a weak D match, TRBD1 (5 bases). Written as DNA, the CDR3 is TGTGCCAGCAGCTTAGGGCAGGGTTTCTATGGCTACACCTTC. Translating it yields CASSLGQGFYGYTF.